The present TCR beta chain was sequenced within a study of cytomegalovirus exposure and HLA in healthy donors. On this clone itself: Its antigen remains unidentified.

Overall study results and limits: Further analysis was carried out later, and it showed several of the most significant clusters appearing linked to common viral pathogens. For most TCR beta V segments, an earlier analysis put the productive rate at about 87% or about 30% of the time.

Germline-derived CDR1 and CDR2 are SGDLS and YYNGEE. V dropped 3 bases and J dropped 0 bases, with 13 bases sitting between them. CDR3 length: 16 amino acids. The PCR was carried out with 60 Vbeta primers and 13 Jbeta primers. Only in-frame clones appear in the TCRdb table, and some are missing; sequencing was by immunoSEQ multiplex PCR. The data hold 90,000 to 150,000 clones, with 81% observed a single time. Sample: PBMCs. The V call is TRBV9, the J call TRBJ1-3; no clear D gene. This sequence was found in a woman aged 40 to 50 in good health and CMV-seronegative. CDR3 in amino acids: CASSDQAAYSGNTIYF. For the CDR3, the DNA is TGTGCCAGCAGCGACCAGGCCGCGTACTCTGGAAACACCATATATTTT.